What follows is one T cell receptor beta chain and its context. This specimen belongs to a study of shared clonotypes between healthy human individuals. Donors were healthy HIV-negative adults without recently reported acute infections or vaccinations. The CDR3 has 16 residues. From germline, CDR1 is LNHDA and CDR2 SQIVND (reference sequence). The ends were cut back, 5 bases at V and 0 bases at J, with 13 bases in the middle. Using immunoSEQ multiplex PCR, the repertoire was profiled, and TCRdb retains in-frame clones only, with some absent. The profile shows more than 450,000 clones, more than 65% of them singletons.

This sequence originates from a woman aged 40-49 years in good health. Some clones in this sample may be carry-over from other donors' samples. Sample: PBMCs. This chain uses TRBV19 with TRBJ1-4; a possible D gene is TRBD1 (5 bases). CDR3 DNA: TGTGCCAGTAGTCCACGGACACCCGCAACTAATGAAAAACTGTTTTTT. This gives the protein CASSPRTPATNEKLFF.